This T cell receptor beta chain was documented in a study of CD8+ T cells in alopecia areata. Background on the study: Treated patients were given 5 to 10 mg oral tofacitinib twice daily.

CDR1 and CDR2 (germline): SGHTA, FQGNSA. V lost 5 bases, J lost 15 bases, and 10 bases stayed unmatched. The CDR3 has 12 amino acids. In this sample, this clone turned up a few times. In each case, RNA was isolated and then reverse transcribed into cDNA as the sequencing template. The protocol was immunoSEQ multiplex PCR, while the TCRdb copy is restricted to in-frame clones and leaves out a portion. The profile shows fewer than 250,000 clones, around three fifths of them singletons. Treatment defined: oral pan-JAK inhibitor, 5-10 mg twice daily. This sequence joins TRBV7-2 and TRBJ2-1, with 7 nucleotides matching TRBD2. The material was CD4+ T cells sorted from blood, obtained around week 47, from a patient treated with tofacitinib. The TCR sequence derives from a human donor with alopecia areata. The CDR3 region has the DNA TGTGCCAGCAGCCAAAGGGAGCGGGGTCGGTTCTTC. Its translation: CASSQRERGRFF.